Below are 27 T cell receptor beta chains sequenced from a single sample in a study of cytomegalovirus exposure and HLA in healthy donors. The PCR employed 60 Vbeta primers together with 13 Jbeta primers. The protocol was immunoSEQ multiplex PCR, while the TCRdb copy is restricted to in-frame clones and leaves out a portion. The data contain 200,000 to 250,000 clones, 85% to 90% of them singletons. Specimen: PBMCs. These receptors were obtained from a human donor in good health.

The chain links TRBV5-1 to TRBJ2-7, with D maybe TRBD1 (5 bases). The CDR3 covers 14 residues. CDR1 is SGHRS and CDR2 is YFSETQ in the germline V gene. Trimming shortened V by 0 bases and J by 1 base, and 8 bases separated the two germline ends. The CDR3 region has the DNA TGCGCCAGCAGCTTGGGGGGCAGATCCTACGAGCAGTACTTC. Residues: CASSLGGRSYEQYF.

The rearrangement uses TRBV5-1 and TRBJ2-3; 8 bases are a match to TRBD2. This CDR3 comprises 16 residues. The ends lost 1 base at V and 1 base at J; junction bases unmatched: 5. Looked up from germline, CDR1 is SGHRS and CDR2 is YFSETQ. CDR3 region: CASSLPGTRGTDTQYF. The CDR3 DNA follows: TGCGCCAGCAGCTTGCCCGGGACTAGGGGCACAGATACGCAGTATTTT.

V gene TRBV7-6 combines with J gene TRBJ1-1; 10 bases are shared with TRBD1. Trimming took 3 bases from V and 3 from J; bases not matched to a gene: 1. The CDR3 consists of 14 residues. Germline V gene data show CDR1 as SGHVS and CDR2 as FNYEAQ. CDR3 sequence: CASSLGTGDTEAFF. The CDR3 coding sequence is TGTGCCAGCAGCTTGGGGACAGGGGACACTGAAGCTTTCTTT.

This chain joins TRBV2 and TRBJ1-1, with unresolved D. The CDR3 covers 14 residues. The germline CDR1 and CDR2 sequences are SNHLY and FYNNEI. The V gene lost 2 bases and the J gene lost 4 bases, with 11 bases spanning the gap. This CDR3 reads CASSELTPGTEAFF. CDR3 DNA sequence: TGTGCCAGCAGTGAACTAACCCCAGGCACTGAAGCTTTCTTT.

To note about this clone: The junction departs from germline at one end; a sequencing error may be responsible. J is TRBJ1-3 and V is TRBV5-4; D call uncertain. The CDR3 extends over 17 amino acids. Per germline, CDR1 SGHNT and CDR2 YYREEE (reference sequence). The CDR3: CASSLDQRWNSGNTIYF. In DNA, the CDR3 is TGTGCCAGCAGTTTGGACCAGCGCTGGAACTCAGGAAACACCATATATTTT.

V gene TRBV5-4 combines with J gene TRBJ2-1; D is possibly TRBD2 (7 bases). CDR3 length: 17 residues. Germline loops: CDR1 SGHNT, CDR2 YYREEE (reference sequence). V was trimmed by 3 bases and J by 3 bases, leaving 19 bases between them. The CDR3 DNA is TGTGCCAGCAGCTCAGAGGGGGGGTCCTTAGACTACAATGAGCAGTTCTTC. Residues: CASSSEGGSLDYNEQFF.

Of note for this clone: At one end the junction does not follow the germline gene, possibly because of a read error. The V call is TRBV29-1, the J call TRBJ2-7, with D possibly TRBD1 on 6 matching bases. CDR3 length equals 14 residues. The germline CDR1 and CDR2 sequences are SQVTM and ANQGSEA. The CDR3 loop is CSVRDRRLSDEQYF. CDR3 coding DNA: TGCAGCGTTCGCGACAGGCGACTCTCCGACGAGCAGTACTTC.

V and J are TRBV4-3 and TRBJ2-7; TRBD1 matches 8 bases. There are 16 residues in the CDR3. The V segment lost 0 bases and the J segment 0 bases; nucleotides outside the gene matches: 4. In germline, CDR1 is LGHNA, CDR2 YSLEER. The CDR3 nucleotides read TGCGCCAGCAGCCAAGATCGACAGGGGTTCTCCTACGAGCAGTACTTC. Encoded protein: CASSQDRQGFSYEQYF.

As regards this clone: The junction departs from germline at one end; a sequencing error may be responsible. V usage is TRBV4-1 and J usage is TRBJ2-5; 9 positions match TRBD1. This CDR3 has 16 amino acids. Per the germline V gene, CDR1 is MGHRA and CDR2 is YSYEKL. The CDR3: CAGSRGGQGFQETQYF. CDR3 bases: TGCGCCGGCAGCCGAGGGGGACAGGGATTCCAAGAGACCCAGTACTTC.

This clone was seen only a few times. This chain connects TRBV4-2 to TRBJ2-1, with 11 bases that match TRBD2. The CDR3 totals 16 residues. The germline gives CDR1 LGHNA, CDR2 YNFKEQ. V shed 2 bases, J shed 3 bases, and the junction held 3 bases outside the gene matches. In nucleotides, the CDR3 is TGTGCCAGCAGCCAAATGACTAGCGGGGACTACAATGAGCAGTTCTTC. Translated: CASSQMTSGDYNEQFF.

The CDR3 sequence: CASSEGLAYNGEQFF. CDR3 coding DNA: TGTGCCAGTAGTGAGGGACTAGCCTATAATGGCGAGCAGTTCTTC. The chain combines TRBV19 with TRBJ2-1, with 9 nucleotides matching TRBD2. V was pared by 5 bases and J by 10 bases, with 12 bases of the junction left unmatched. Germline V gene lookup returns CDR1 LNHDA and CDR2 SQIVND (reference sequence). This CDR3 region has 15 residues.

This sequence joins TRBV6-5 and TRBJ1-2; D is perhaps TRBD1 (6 bases). V shed 2 bases and J shed 4 bases, with 8 bases lying between them. The CDR3 is made up of 13 amino acids. The germline V gene has CDR1 MNHEY and CDR2 SVGAGI. For the CDR3, the DNA is TGTGCCAGCAGTTACGAGGGGGTCTATGGCTACACCTTC. This sequence encodes CASSYEGVYGYTF.

This chain uses TRBV29-1 with TRBJ2-7, with 8 bases that match TRBD2. Germline V gives CDR1 SQVTM, CDR2 ANQGSEA. V gave up 4 bases and J gave up 0 bases; unmatched junction bases: 2. This CDR3 has 13 residues. The CDR3: CSVASGSSYEQYF. The CDR3 DNA sequence: TGCAGCGTTGCCAGCGGGAGCTCCTACGAGCAGTACTTC.

CDR3 protein: CASTPGGTEAFF. In nucleotides, the CDR3 is TGTGCCAGCACCCCAGGGGGGACTGAAGCTTTCTTT. The V and J genes are TRBV2 and TRBJ1-1; TRBD1 aligns across 7 bases. The CDR3 runs 12 residues. Germline CDR1 SNHLY, CDR2 FYNNEI. The V gene end was trimmed by 7 bases and the J gene end by 5 bases; junction bases not matched to a gene: 4.

The V gene is TRBV7-3, the J gene TRBJ2-1; 10 bases line up with TRBD2. Germline V gene data show CDR1 as SGHTA and CDR2 as FQGTGA. The CDR3 has 16 amino acids. Losses at the gene ends were 3 bases for V and 6 bases for J; bases not matched to a gene: 8. The CDR3 DNA is TGTGCCAGCAGCTTGTCGTCACTAGCGGGACTCAATGAGCAGTTCTTC. It specifies CASSLSSLAGLNEQFF.

The genes are TRBV9 and TRBJ2-3, with D unclear. The germline V and J ends were trimmed by 3 bases and 5 bases, with 10 bases remaining between them. Per germline, CDR1 SGDLS and CDR2 YYNGEE. The CDR3 contains 13 residues. The CDR3 loop is CASSEPSRDTQYF. The CDR3 nucleotides read TGTGCCAGCAGCGAGCCCTCTCGAGATACGCAGTATTTT.

The rearrangement uses TRBV4-3 and TRBJ2-7; 14 nucleotides align to TRBD2. CDR1 and CDR2 from the germline V gene are LGHNA and YSLEER. Losses at the gene ends were 4 bases for V and 6 bases for J; bases not matched to a gene: 5. CDR3 length: 15 amino acids. In nucleotides, the CDR3 is TGCGCCAGCAGCCTGGGACTAGCGGGAGAAGGCGAGCAGTACTTC. Residues: CASSLGLAGEGEQYF.

The chain links TRBV29-1 to TRBJ2-1, with TRBD1 matching 8 bases. The junction had 1 base not matched to a gene; V was cut back by 4 bases and J by 2 bases. Germline CDR1 and CDR2: SQVTM and ANQGSEA. The CDR3 consists of 13 residues. The CDR3 DNA sequence: TGCAGCGTTGGACAGGGGACCTACAATGAGCAGTTCTTC. Translating it yields CSVGQGTYNEQFF.

The chain employs TRBV19 and TRBJ2-4, with 8 positions matching TRBD1. Germline CDR1 LNHDA, CDR2 SQIVND (reference sequence). The CDR3 runs 15 residues. V lost 7 bases to trimming and J lost 8 bases; unmatched junction nucleotides: 13. Here the CDR3 DNA reads TGTGCCAGTACCGTACCCTATGGACAGGGATACATTCAGTACTTC. Translation: CASTVPYGQGYIQYF.

The chain is built from TRBV29-1 and TRBJ2-5, with unresolved D. CDR3 size: 12 residues. Per the germline V gene, CDR1 is SQVTM and CDR2 is ANQGSEA. V lost 4 bases, J lost 1 base, and 7 bases lay in between. The CDR3 nucleotides read TGCAGCGTTGTCTACAGCCAAGAGACCCAGTACTTC. Amino acids: CSVVYSQETQYF.

V usage is TRBV7-3 and J usage is TRBJ2-5; TRBD2 is a possible D gene (6 bases). This CDR3 contains 14 residues. Germline values: CDR1 SGHTA, CDR2 FQGTGA. Trimming left V 2 bases short and J 2 bases short, with 9 bases between. This CDR3 reads CASSLSGGQETQYF. CDR3 in DNA: TGTGCCAGCAGCTTATCCGGGGGTCAAGAGACCCAGTACTTC.

V gene TRBV28 combines with J gene TRBJ2-5; 13 positions match TRBD2. The CDR3 totals 16 residues. Germline loops: CDR1 MDHEN, CDR2 SYDVKM. Trimming cost V 7 bases and J 5 bases; bases outside gene matches: 10. The CDR3 here is CASTLGTSGIIETQYF. DNA of the CDR3: TGTGCCAGCACCTTGGGGACTAGCGGGATCATCGAGACCCAGTACTTC.

This clone appeared a single time. Here the CDR3 reads CASSTNRAPGQDYEQYF. CDR3 DNA sequence: TGTGCCAGCAGCACTAATCGGGCTCCGGGACAAGACTACGAGCAGTACTTC. This chain joins TRBV21-1 and TRBJ2-7; the D segment call TRBD1 is taken from the table without a DNA check. TRBV21-1 is a pseudogene segment. The CDR3 length is 17 residues.

As DNA, the CDR3 is TGTGCCAGTACCCCTCAGGGATACACTGAAGCTTTCTTT. Protein product: CASTPQGYTEAFF. The J gene is TRBJ1-1, the V gene TRBV19; a weak D match, TRBD1 (5 bases). The CDR3 is made up of 13 amino acids. Germline V gene sequence: CDR1 LNHDA, CDR2 SQIVND (reference sequence). V was clipped by 7 bases and J by 3 bases, with 12 bases between them.

This clone was detected only once. V is TRBV27 and J is TRBJ2-6; D uncertain. The V end lost 0 bases, the J end lost 2 bases, and 8 bases lay between the germline ends. From germline, CDR1 is MNHEY and CDR2 SMNVEV (reference sequence). The CDR3 is made up of 16 amino acids. The CDR3 protein is CASSLSLYTGANVLTF. CDR3 in DNA: TGTGCCAGCAGTTTATCGCTGTACACTGGGGCCAACGTCCTGACTTTC.

This clone was seen once. V usage is TRBV6-1 and J usage is TRBJ2-5; 9 positions match TRBD2. Per the germline V gene, CDR1 is MNHNS and CDR2 is SASEGT. The CDR3 is made up of 15 amino acids. V shed 2 bases, J shed 3 bases, and the junction held 4 bases outside the gene matches. CDR3 protein: CASSELAGVEETQYF. CDR3 nucleotide sequence: TGTGCCAGCAGTGAATTAGCGGGAGTTGAAGAGACCCAGTACTTC.

The chain couples TRBV19 to TRBJ2-7; D is undetermined. Germline-derived CDR1 and CDR2 are LNHDA and SQIVND (reference sequence). The CDR3 length is 15 residues. With 5 bases removed from V and 0 bases from J, the gap between germline ends came to 14 bases. The CDR3 loop is CASSPRPQDSYEQYF. CDR3 nucleotide sequence: TGTGCCAGTAGTCCTAGACCACAAGACTCCTACGAGCAGTACTTC.